The source of this TCR delta chain is a study of gamma-delta T cells after stem cell transplantation. A word on this clone: One end of the junction fails to match germline, which may point to a read error. Other nucleotide sequences from this sample produce the same CDR3.

TCRdb applied CATT to the RT-PCR reads for clone calling. This repertoire shows about 5,700 delta-chain clones, around 1.9% found once; its top ten account for approximately 19%. The sequencing sample was made of gamma-delta T cells. The TCR was taken from a human donor. It is not recorded whose cells these are; they may come from a transplant donor.

CDR3 in DNA: TGTGCCTGTGACCCACTGGGGGACACTACAGACACCGATAAACTTATCTTT. It encodes CACDPLGDTTDTDKLIF. The V gene is TRDV2, the J gene TRDJ1, with 9 bases matching TRDD3. The CDR3 has 17 residues. Germline V gives CDR1 GEAIGNYY, CDR2 EKD.